Below are 15 T cell receptor beta chains sequenced from a single sample in a study of metastatic and nonmetastatic thyroid tumors. No treatment had been given to any patient before thyroid surgery. TCRdb reanalyzed the PCR reads with MiXCR. Among tens of thousands of clones, roughly 15% were seen once, and the ten largest hold approximately 14%. Sequencing was done on a sample of blood. These receptors all stem from a male donor with papillary thyroid cancer or a benign thyroid nodule (not recorded which). Some clones in this sample may be carry-over from other donors' samples.

The sample holds many counts of this clone. The J gene is TRBJ1-3, the V gene TRBV2, with D tentatively TRBD1 (5 bases). V was pared by 2 bases and J by 0 bases, with 17 bases between. Germline V lookup: CDR1 SNHLY, CDR2 FYNNEI. The CDR3 is 18 amino acids. The CDR3 DNA reads as TGTGCCAGCAGTGAAACCGCAGGGCCTTTGAACTCTGGAAACACCATATATTTT. Protein sequence: CASSETAGPLNSGNTIYF.

This clone was detected ten times or more. The chain couples TRBV5-6 to TRBJ2-7; 12 nucleotides agree with TRBD1. The J segment lost 6 bases and the V segment lost 3 bases, leaving 4 bases of the junction unmatched. The CDR3 runs to 14 residues. Germline lookup yields CDR1 SGHDT and CDR2 YYEEEE. In DNA form, the CDR3 reads TGTGCCAGCAGCTGGGGACAGGGGGCGGGCGAGCAGTACTTC. Protein: CASSWGQGAGEQYF.

This clone was seen just once. V and J are TRBV13 and TRBJ1-3, with 8 nucleotides matching TRBD1. Germline CDR1 PRHDT, CDR2 FYEKMQ (reference sequence). V gave up 6 bases and J gave up 2 bases; unmatched junction bases: 3. The CDR3 has 14 amino acids. CDR3 nucleotides: TGTGCCAGCAGAGACAGGGGTCCTGGAAACACCATATATTTT. Residues: CASRDRGPGNTIYF.

At least ten counts were recorded for this clone. This rearrangement joins TRBV7-7 to TRBJ2-1; 9 bases align to TRBD2. The CDR3 totals 15 residues. The junction had 7 bases not matched to a gene; V was cut back by 5 bases and J by 5 bases. The germline CDR1 and CDR2 sequences are SSHAT and FNYEAQ (reference sequence). The CDR3 loop is CASSPGTSSHNEQFF. The CDR3 DNA is TGTGCCAGCAGCCCAGGGACTAGCAGCCACAATGAGCAGTTCTTC.

The chain recombines TRBV5-1 with TRBJ2-7, with a possible D match to TRBD2 (6 bases). Germline CDR1 is SGHRS and CDR2 is YFSETQ. The CDR3 runs to 18 residues. The germline V and J ends were trimmed by 4 bases and 0 bases, with 23 bases remaining between them. The CDR3 DNA is TGCGCCAGCAGCGGCGGGGCGGGGCTAGCGAGAAGCTCCTACGAGCAGTACTTC. It yields the protein CASSGGAGLARSSYEQYF.

This clone occurred many times. The V call is TRBV11-2, the J call TRBJ2-5, with 7 bases lining up with TRBD1. Looked up from germline, CDR1 is SGHAT and CDR2 is FQNNGV. Trimming removed 4 bases from V and 2 bases from J; junction bases left unmatched: 1. The length of the CDR3 is 13 residues. The CDR3 DNA is TGTGCCAGCAGCTGGACAGGTCAAGAGACCCAGTACTTC. Protein product: CASSWTGQETQYF. Together with reference TRBV11-2 and TRBJ2-5, the CDR3 gives the full variable domain: EAGVAQSPRYKIIEKRQSVAFWCNPISGHATLYWYQQILGQGPKLLIQFQNNGVVDDSQLPKDRFSAERLKGVDSTLKIQPAKLEDSAVYLCASSWTGQETQYFGPGTRLLVL.

The table lists this clone with a few counts. This may come from a read error, since a much larger clone is one base off. The V call is TRBV6-5, the J call TRBJ1-4; D remains ambiguous. This CDR3 comprises 17 residues. Germline lookup yields CDR1 MNHEY and CDR2 SVGAGI. The CDR3 reads CASRLSVLGTTNEKLFF. CDR3 nucleotides: TGTGCCAGCAGGTTATCAGTGCTGGGCACAACTAATGAAAAACTGTTCTTT.

This clone was counted at least ten times. The chain links TRBV19 to TRBJ2-1, with D possibly being TRBD1 or TRBD2 (7 bases each). Per the germline V gene, CDR1 is LNHDA and CDR2 is SQIVND (reference sequence). V lost 8 bases, J lost 9 bases, and 20 bases lay in between. This CDR3 region has 14 residues. The CDR3, as DNA: TGTGCCAGTTCATCGGAGGGAGGGGGCGGTGAGCAGTTCTTC. Translation gives CASSSEGGGGEQFF.

By share, this clone counts as medium-sized (0.01 to 0.1%). The rearrangement links TRBV11-2 to TRBJ2-7, with 10 positions matching TRBD2. From germline, CDR1 is SGHAT and CDR2 FQNNGV. The V segment lost 0 bases and the J segment 6 bases; nucleotides outside the gene matches: 11. The CDR3 loop spans 17 amino acids. This CDR3 reads CASSLDWGLAGAREQYF. CDR3 nucleotide sequence: TGTGCCAGCAGCTTAGATTGGGGTCTAGCGGGGGCCCGCGAGCAGTACTTC. The variable domain in full, with the rest retrieved from reference TRBV11-2 and TRBJ2-7, is EAGVAQSPRYKIIEKRQSVAFWCNPISGHATLYWYQQILGQGPKLLIQFQNNGVVDDSQLPKDRFSAERLKGVDSTLKIQPAKLEDSAVYLCASSLDWGLAGAREQYFGPGTRLTVT.

This clone came up many times. The gene calls are TRBV5-1 and TRBJ2-5; D gene unclear. Germline loops: CDR1 SGHRS, CDR2 YFSETQ. The CDR3 contains 11 residues. With 5 bases removed from V and 4 bases from J, the gap between germline ends came to 6 bases. The DNA of the CDR3 is TGCGCCAGCAGAGTCCTAGAGACCCAGTACTTC. It yields the protein CASRVLETQYF.

V and J are TRBV5-1 and TRBJ1-2, with a possible D match to TRBD1 (5 bases). Germline V CDR1 and CDR2: SGHRS, YFSETQ. V lost 0 bases and J 8 bases, leaving 11 bases between the germline ends. The CDR3 loop spans 13 amino acids. The CDR3 nucleotides are TGCGCCAGCAGCTTGGCCGGGGGTTTGGGCTACACCTTC. This codes for CASSLAGGLGYTF.

This clone was counted ten times or more. The DNA of the CDR3 is TGTGCCAGCAGCATCGGGCCCGGGAACGTCCTGACTTTC. This sequence encodes CASSIGPGNVLTF. The V and J genes are TRBV12-3 or TRBV12-4 and TRBJ2-6; D is unresolved. Deletions cut 6 bases from V and 10 bases from J, with 13 bases between. The CDR3 sequence is 13 residues long.

This clone was found many times. The chain joins TRBV9 to TRBJ2-2, with D perhaps matching TRBD1 or TRBD2 (5 bases each). The length of the CDR3 is 14 residues. CDR1 and CDR2 from the germline V gene are SGDLS and YYNGEE. V shed 3 bases and J shed 2 bases, with 8 bases lying between them. DNA for the CDR3: TGTGCCAGCAGCGCGGGGCCTAACACCGGGGAGCTGTTTTTT. Its translation: CASSAGPNTGELFF.

This clone was picked up one time. This chain links TRBV7-6 with TRBJ1-1; TRBD1 matches 7 bases. The trim removed 2 bases at V and 12 bases at J, leaving 15 bases unmatched. Germline loops: CDR1 SGHVS, CDR2 FNYEAQ. The length of the CDR3 is 15 residues. CDR3 protein: CASSLPYDRADHSFF. The CDR3, as DNA: TGTGCCAGCAGCTTACCTTACGACAGGGCGGATCACTCTTTCTTT.

Worth noting for this clone: Given a much more abundant clone one base away, this may be a read error. This CDR3 is also generated by other DNA sequences in the sample. This chain links TRBV7-9 with TRBJ1-1; D is unresolved. V lost 0 bases to trimming and J lost 11 bases, with 16 bases between them. This CDR3 has 14 residues. Germline CDR1 and CDR2: SEHNR and FQNEAQ (reference sequence). CDR3 in amino acids: CASSLAREPFLAFF. DNA for the CDR3: TGTGCCAGCAGCTTAGCTCGGGAGCCTTTCCTGGCTTTCTTT.